Listed below are T cell receptor beta chains from one sample, sequenced in a study of blood T cell repertoires in COVID-19. The assay was immunoSEQ multiplex PCR, and TCRdb's table has in-frame clones only and misses some. This sample has approximately 63,000 clones; around 86% occur once, and the top ten carry 1.3%. The sample taken for sequencing was peripheral blood. These receptors were taken from an elderly woman with acute or convalescent COVID-19. The CDR3 runs from the conserved cysteine through the conserved F or W. The D gene is left open where the match is weak. Clone sizes are given selectively: once, few, many, or a class where the clone is expanded.

j_call	d_call	cdr3_length	clone_size	v_call	cdr3_nt	cdr3_aa
TRBJ1-2	NA	13	NA	TRBV19	TGTGCCAGTAGTATAGACGCGGAATATGGCTACACCTTC	CASSIDAEYGYTF
TRBJ1-5	TRBD1	14	NA	TRBV7-9	TGTGCCAGCAGCGAGGACAGGGACAATCAGCCCCAGCATTTT	CASSEDRDNQPQHF
TRBJ1-5	NA	14	NA	TRBV19	TGTGCCAGTAGTATCTCTAGGGACTTTCAGCCCCAGCATTTT	CASSISRDFQPQHF
TRBJ2-1	TRBD2	16	NA	TRBV24-1	TGTGCCACCAGTGATCCCGGGACTAGCGTCCCCAATGAGCAGTTCTTC	CATSDPGTSVPNEQFF
TRBJ1-1	TRBD1	13	NA	TRBV2	TGTGCCAGCAGTGAACAGGGGGCCACTGAAGCTTTCTTT	CASSEQGATEAFF
TRBJ1-1	NA	15	NA	TRBV4-3	TGCGCCAGCAGCCAAGAAGTAAACGGGAACACTGAAGCTTTCTTT	CASSQEVNGNTEAFF
TRBJ1-2	NA	15	NA	TRBV3-1/TRBV3-2	TGTGCCAGCAGCCCCAGAGGATTTCCCCACTATGGCTACACCTTC	CASSPRGFPHYGYTF
TRBJ1-2	TRBD1	12	NA	TRBV12-3/TRBV12-4	TGTGCCAGCAGTTCTACAGGGGGGGTCTACACCTTC	CASSSTGGVYTF
TRBJ2-4	NA	15	NA	TRBV6-5	TGTGCCAGGACCCACAGGGAGATAGCCAAAAACATTCAGTACTTC	CARTHREIAKNIQYF
TRBJ1-1	NA	13	NA	TRBV5-6	TGTGCCAGCAGCTTTTACATGAACACTGAAGCTTTCTTT	CASSFYMNTEAFF
TRBJ1-5	TRBD1	17	few	TRBV30	TGTGCCTGGAGTCTTCGACAGGGAGGTGTTAGGAATCAGCCCCAGCATTTT	CAWSLRQGGVRNQPQHF
TRBJ2-5	NA	16	NA	TRBV12-1	TGTGCCAGCAGCTTTGTAAAAATCGAGGTAGAAGAGACCCAGTACTTC	CASSFVKIEVEETQYF
TRBJ1-2	TRBD1	13	once	TRBV2	TGTGCCAGCAGTGGGACAGGGTCCTATGGCTACACCTTC	CASSGTGSYGYTF
TRBJ1-3	NA	17	NA	TRBV19	TGTGCCAGTAGTACTGGCCACAGGGTAGTTCAAGGGGACACCATATATTTT	CASSTGHRVVQGDTIYF
TRBJ2-1	TRBD2	17	NA	TRBV3-1/TRBV3-2	TGTGCCAGCAGCCCCCCCGGGACTAGCGGGAGGTACAATGAGCAGTTCTTC	CASSPPGTSGRYNEQFF
TRBJ1-6	NA	17	NA	TRBV18	TGTGCCAGCTCACCGACGGACGGGAGCTCCTATAATTCACCCCTCCACTTT	CASSPTDGSSYNSPLHF
TRBJ2-1	NA	15	NA	TRBV3-1/TRBV3-2	TGTGCCAGCAGCCAAGAAGGAGCGTTGCACAATGAGCAGTTCTTC	CASSQEGALHNEQFF
TRBJ2-2	TRBD2	15	NA	TRBV4-2	TGTGCCAGCAGCCAGGAGGGACTACTAACCGGGGAGCTGTTTTTT	CASSQEGLLTGELFF
TRBJ2-2	NA	18	once	TRBV12-1	TGTGCCAGCAGCTTTGGCCCCGGACTAGCGGGGAACACCGGGGAGCTGTTTTTT	CASSFGPGLAGNTGELFF
TRBJ2-6	TRBD2	17	once	TRBV9	TGTGCCAGCAGCCCCGCGGGGGGTTTCTCTGGGGCCAACGTCCTGACTTTC	CASSPAGGFSGANVLTF
TRBJ2-3	NA	14	NA	TRBV5-1	TGCGCCAGCAGCTTGTTAGGGGGCACAGATACGCAGTATTTT	CASSLLGGTDTQYF
TRBJ2-3	NA	14	NA	TRBV5-1	TGCGCCAGCAGCGTATCAGGGGCAGGGGATACGCAGTATTTT	CASSVSGAGDTQYF
TRBJ2-2	TRBD2	17	NA	TRBV6-8	TGTGCCAGCAGTTACTCAGCGGGGGCAGCGAACACCGGGGAGCTGTTTTTT	CASSYSAGAANTGELFF
TRBJ2-1	NA	17	NA	TRBV5-1	TGCGCCAGCAGCTTGGAGTTGTGGCAGGGAAGGAGCAATGAGCAGTTCTTC	CASSLELWQGRSNEQFF
TRBJ2-2	TRBD2	15	NA	TRBV7-3	TGTGCCAGCAGCAAAACTAGCGGGTGGTCCGGGGAGCTGTTTTTT	CASSKTSGWSGELFF
TRBJ1-4	NA	15	NA	TRBV7-2	TGTGCCAGCAGCTTATCGGGCGGGGGTCCCGAAAAACTGTTTTTT	CASSLSGGGPEKLFF
TRBJ1-2	NA	15	NA	TRBV7-2	TGTGCCAGCAGCCCCGAGGGAGGGATTGGATATGGCTACACCTTC	CASSPEGGIGYGYTF
TRBJ2-3	NA	14	NA	TRBV9	TGTGCCAGCAGCGTAGTCGGGGAGACAGATACGCAGTATTTT	CASSVVGETDTQYF